The following is a T cell receptor (beta chain) sequence with its context. What it recognizes is unknown. Germline V CDR1 and CDR2: SGHTA, FQGTGA. The CDR3 runs to 13 residues. Deletions cut 5 bases from V and 1 base from J, with 8 bases between. The data are from a study of shared clonotypes between healthy human individuals. General study findings and limits: Naive subsets, compared against memory subsets, generally had larger estimated richness values. What rarefaction showed was incomplete sorted-subset sequencing despite large depth.

DNA at around 190 ng, 25,000 to 30,000 T cell genomes, went into sorted-subset replicate PCRs. Profiling relied on immunoSEQ multiplex PCR, and the TCRdb table lists in-frame clones only, not all of them. Here the sample spans 90,000 to 150,000 clones, roughly two thirds being singletons. Caucasian adults living in Nashville, Tennessee, provided all samples. The sequence was collected from a woman aged 30 to 39 in good health. The V call is TRBV7-3, the J call TRBJ1-1; the D is unclear. The source material was memory CD8+ T cells sorted from blood. Noted subset: CD45RO+ cells pooled with CCR7-negative TemRA cells. CDR3 sequence: CASSHRWNTEAFF. CDR3 nucleotides: TGTGCCAGCAGCCACCGATGGAACACTGAAGCTTTCTTT.